A selection of T cell receptor beta chains follows, all from one sample in a study of graft-versus-host responses after intestinal transplantation. For these receptors, no antigen is known. Generated by immunoSEQ multiplex PCR, the TCRdb table keeps only in-frame clones and is missing some. The sample includes around 110,000 clones, 80% to 90% of them seen just once. Sequencing was performed on unstimulated CD4+ T cells sorted from spleen or lymph node cells, taken before transplant. The receptors stem from a human donor who was the organ donor for an intestinal transplant. Each CDR3 is given with its conserved first and last residue. The order of the fields is D gene, V gene, J gene, clone size, CDR3 DNA, CDR3 protein. The D gene is left open where the match is weak. For some rows the clone size is stated as once, few or many, or as a class when expanded; others skip it.

d_gene: TRBD1; v_gene: TRBV18; j_gene: TRBJ2-3; abundance: .; CDR3nt: TGTGCCAGCTCACTACAGGGGGCTAGCACAGATACGCAGTATTTT; CDR3aa: CASSLQGASTDTQYF
d_gene: .; v_gene: TRBV5-4; j_gene: TRBJ2-7; abundance: .; CDR3nt: TGTGCCAACAGCTTCCAACAGGGTCTCTACGAGCAGTACTTC; CDR3aa: CANSFQQGLYEQYF
d_gene: .; v_gene: TRBV28; j_gene: TRBJ1-5; abundance: .; CDR3nt: TGTGCCAGCAGTTTCGCGGGGTTTAGCAATCAGCCCCAGCATTTT; CDR3aa: CASSFAGFSNQPQHF
d_gene: TRBD2; v_gene: TRBV5-1; j_gene: TRBJ2-1; abundance: .; CDR3nt: TGCGCCAGCAGCTTGGGCCGCGGGAGGGGAGATGAGCAGTTCTTC; CDR3aa: CASSLGRGRGDEQFF
d_gene: .; v_gene: TRBV13; j_gene: TRBJ1-5; abundance: .; CDR3nt: TGTGCCAGCAGCTTAAAAGCAGGGTCGAATCAGCCCCAGCATTTT; CDR3aa: CASSLKAGSNQPQHF
d_gene: .; v_gene: TRBV6-6; j_gene: TRBJ2-7; abundance: once; CDR3nt: TGTGCCAGCAGTTTCCCTAGAAACGAGCAGTACTTC; CDR3aa: CASSFPRNEQYF
d_gene: .; v_gene: TRBV7-3; j_gene: TRBJ2-2; abundance: .; CDR3nt: TGTGCCAGCAGCTTAACTAGCTGGAACACCGGGGAGCTGTTTTTT; CDR3aa: CASSLTSWNTGELFF
d_gene: TRBD1; v_gene: TRBV19; j_gene: TRBJ1-2; abundance: .; CDR3nt: TGTGCCAGTAGGCGGGACAGGGGTTCCTATGGCTACACCTTC; CDR3aa: CASRRDRGSYGYTF
d_gene: .; v_gene: TRBV5-5; j_gene: TRBJ2-7; abundance: .; CDR3nt: TGTGCCAGCAGCAATGTAAAAGGCACCTACGAGCAGTACTTC; CDR3aa: CASSNVKGTYEQYF
d_gene: TRBD2; v_gene: TRBV2; j_gene: TRBJ2-3; abundance: .; CDR3nt: TGTGCCAGCACGGGGGGGTCGCGGATAGTGAGGGAAACAGATACGCAGTATTTT; CDR3aa: CASTGGSRIVRETDTQYF
d_gene: .; v_gene: TRBV5-1; j_gene: TRBJ2-3; abundance: .; CDR3nt: TGCGCCAGCAGCTCCCCGTGGAGCACAGATACGCAGTATTTT; CDR3aa: CASSSPWSTDTQYF
d_gene: .; v_gene: TRBV27; j_gene: TRBJ2-7; abundance: .; CDR3nt: TGTGCCAGCAGAATAGGGGGCTCCTACGAGCAGTACTTC; CDR3aa: CASRIGGSYEQYF
d_gene: .; v_gene: TRBV19; j_gene: TRBJ1-2; abundance: .; CDR3nt: TGTGCCAGTAGGACACGGGCTAACTATGGCTACACCTTC; CDR3aa: CASRTRANYGYTF
d_gene: .; v_gene: TRBV6-6; j_gene: TRBJ2-5; abundance: once; CDR3nt: TGTGCCAGCAGTTATGGGGGGGAGACCCAGTACTTC; CDR3aa: CASSYGGETQYF
d_gene: .; v_gene: TRBV6-1; j_gene: TRBJ1-5; abundance: once; CDR3nt: TGTGCCAGCAGTCCCAACGTGGCACAGCAGCCCCAGCATTTT; CDR3aa: CASSPNVAQQPQHF
d_gene: TRBD2; v_gene: TRBV5-1; j_gene: TRBJ2-1; abundance: .; CDR3nt: TGCGCCAGCAGCTTGGCCGGCGGGCTAGCGGGAGGTGAGCAGTTCTTC; CDR3aa: CASSLAGGLAGGEQFF
d_gene: TRBD1; v_gene: TRBV11-2; j_gene: TRBJ2-7; abundance: .; CDR3nt: TGTGCCAGCATGCAGGGGGTAAAGAACTACGAGCAGTACTTC; CDR3aa: CASMQGVKNYEQYF
d_gene: TRBD2; v_gene: TRBV7-3; j_gene: TRBJ2-7; abundance: .; CDR3nt: TGTGCCAGCAGCCCCGCGGGGGGTGGTTCCCACGAGCAGTACTTC; CDR3aa: CASSPAGGGSHEQYF
d_gene: .; v_gene: TRBV27; j_gene: TRBJ2-7; abundance: once; CDR3nt: TGTGCCAGCAGTCGGACCCTTTCGGGTTACGAGCAGTACTTC; CDR3aa: CASSRTLSGYEQYF
d_gene: .; v_gene: TRBV4-1; j_gene: TRBJ2-4; abundance: .; CDR3nt: TGCGCCAGCAGCCAAGATTCGGGGACGGCCAAAAACATTCAGTACTTC; CDR3aa: CASSQDSGTAKNIQYF
d_gene: .; v_gene: TRBV7-2; j_gene: TRBJ2-3; abundance: .; CDR3nt: TGTGCCAGCAGCGTCCCTGGCACAGATACGCAGTATTTT; CDR3aa: CASSVPGTDTQYF
d_gene: .; v_gene: TRBV5-5; j_gene: TRBJ1-2; abundance: few; CDR3nt: TGTGCCAGCAGCCCGTCCGTTGGGGAAATCTGGTATGGCTACACCTTC; CDR3aa: CASSPSVGEIWYGYTF
d_gene: TRBD1; v_gene: TRBV30; j_gene: TRBJ1-3; abundance: .; CDR3nt: TGTGCCTGGACCCAGGGGGCTGGAAACACCATATATTTT; CDR3aa: CAWTQGAGNTIYF
d_gene: .; v_gene: TRBV11-3; j_gene: TRBJ2-7; abundance: .; CDR3nt: TGTGCCAGCAGCTTACAGGGCGAGCAGTACTTC; CDR3aa: CASSLQGEQYF
d_gene: .; v_gene: TRBV2; j_gene: TRBJ2-2; abundance: .; CDR3nt: TGTGCCAGCGGGTCCGGGTTTAACACCGGGGAGCTGTTTTTT; CDR3aa: CASGSGFNTGELFF
d_gene: TRBD2; v_gene: TRBV4-1; j_gene: TRBJ2-1; abundance: .; CDR3nt: TGCGCCAGCAGCCAAGATACCGGACTAGCGGGGGGCAATGAGCAGTTCTTC; CDR3aa: CASSQDTGLAGGNEQFF
d_gene: TRBD2; v_gene: TRBV6-1; j_gene: TRBJ2-1; abundance: .; CDR3nt: TGTGCCAGCAGAGCTAGCGGAAATTACAATGAGCAGTTCTTC; CDR3aa: CASRASGNYNEQFF
d_gene: TRBD1; v_gene: TRBV5-1; j_gene: TRBJ2-4; abundance: .; CDR3nt: TGCGCCAGCAGCTTGGACAGGGGACAGTTCATTCAGTACTTC; CDR3aa: CASSLDRGQFIQYF
d_gene: .; v_gene: TRBV7-3; j_gene: TRBJ2-2; abundance: .; CDR3nt: TGTGCCAGCAGCTCAGTGAACACCGGGGAGCTGTTTTTT; CDR3aa: CASSSVNTGELFF
d_gene: .; v_gene: TRBV28; j_gene: TRBJ2-7; abundance: .; CDR3nt: TGTGCCAGCAGTCCCGGACAGTCCTACGAGCAGTACTTC; CDR3aa: CASSPGQSYEQYF
d_gene: TRBD2; v_gene: TRBV5-6; j_gene: TRBJ2-7; abundance: .; CDR3nt: TGTGCCAGCAGCGCCGGTAGCGGGGTAGTTCGGGAGCAGTACTTC; CDR3aa: CASSAGSGVVREQYF
d_gene: .; v_gene: TRBV29-1; j_gene: TRBJ2-7; abundance: .; CDR3nt: TGCAGCGCCCGAATTAGAACGAGCTCCTACGGGCAGTACTTC; CDR3aa: CSARIRTSSYGQYF
d_gene: TRBD1; v_gene: TRBV5-1; j_gene: TRBJ2-3; abundance: once; CDR3nt: TGCGCCAGCAAATACCGACAGGGGCACATAGATACGCAGTATTTT; CDR3aa: CASKYRQGHIDTQYF
d_gene: .; v_gene: TRBV13; j_gene: TRBJ1-5; abundance: .; CDR3nt: TGTGCCAGCAGTCTAGGGGGTGTCGTTTCGCCCCAGCATTTT; CDR3aa: CASSLGGVVSPQHF
d_gene: .; v_gene: TRBV15; j_gene: TRBJ1-1; abundance: .; CDR3nt: TGTGCCACCAGCAGAGGAGGCGGGCCCGCCAACACTGAAGCTTTCTTT; CDR3aa: CATSRGGGPANTEAFF
d_gene: .; v_gene: TRBV7-9; j_gene: TRBJ1-2; abundance: once; CDR3nt: TGTGCCAGCAGCTTAAGGGCAGGGGACTATGGCTACACCTTC; CDR3aa: CASSLRAGDYGYTF
d_gene: TRBD2; v_gene: TRBV10-3; j_gene: TRBJ2-2; abundance: .; CDR3nt: TGTGCCATGGGGACTAGCGGGAACACCGGGGAGCTGTTTTTT; CDR3aa: CAMGTSGNTGELFF
d_gene: TRBD1; v_gene: TRBV5-1; j_gene: TRBJ2-5; abundance: .; CDR3nt: TGCGCCAGCAGCTGGACAGGGGAGGAGACCCAGTACTTC; CDR3aa: CASSWTGEETQYF
d_gene: .; v_gene: TRBV6-5; j_gene: TRBJ2-1; abundance: .; CDR3nt: TGTGCCAGCAGGAACGGACAAAGGAATGAGCAGTTCTTC; CDR3aa: CASRNGQRNEQFF
d_gene: .; v_gene: TRBV2; j_gene: TRBJ1-5; abundance: once; CDR3nt: TGTGCCAGCAGTGGTTCCCCTTATAGGGACTATCAGCCCCAGCATTTT; CDR3aa: CASSGSPYRDYQPQHF
d_gene: .; v_gene: TRBV19; j_gene: TRBJ1-1; abundance: .; CDR3nt: TGTGCCAGTAGAGGAACAGGGACAAATGTGAACACTGAAGCTTTCTTT; CDR3aa: CASRGTGTNVNTEAFF
d_gene: TRBD1; v_gene: TRBV11-3; j_gene: TRBJ2-7; abundance: .; CDR3nt: TGTGCCAGCAGGAAGCTCCGGGACAGCACCTACGAGCAGTACTTC; CDR3aa: CASRKLRDSTYEQYF
d_gene: .; v_gene: TRBV6-1; j_gene: TRBJ1-1; abundance: .; CDR3nt: TGTGCCAGCAGGCCCGGACATTTGAACACTGAAGCTTTCTTT; CDR3aa: CASRPGHLNTEAFF
d_gene: TRBD2; v_gene: TRBV5-1; j_gene: TRBJ2-5; abundance: .; CDR3nt: TGCGCCAGCAGCTCCACTAGCGGGGGCGAAGAGACCCAGTACTTC; CDR3aa: CASSSTSGGEETQYF
d_gene: TRBD2; v_gene: TRBV4-1; j_gene: TRBJ2-7; abundance: .; CDR3nt: TGCGCCAGCAGCCAAGATTACGGGAGGCACTACGAGCAGTACTTC; CDR3aa: CASSQDYGRHYEQYF
d_gene: .; v_gene: TRBV5-1; j_gene: TRBJ2-5; abundance: .; CDR3nt: TGCGCCAGCAGGGGCTCGGGCGAACAAGAGACCCAGTACTTC; CDR3aa: CASRGSGEQETQYF
d_gene: .; v_gene: TRBV27; j_gene: TRBJ2-7; abundance: .; CDR3nt: TGTGCCAGCAGGCGAAACAGGGCCCTATCCTCCTACGAGCAGTACTTC; CDR3aa: CASRRNRALSSYEQYF
d_gene: TRBD1; v_gene: TRBV7-2; j_gene: TRBJ1-2; abundance: .; CDR3nt: TGTGCCAGCAGCTTAGCGAGACAGGGGGCGCGAGGCTACACCTTC; CDR3aa: CASSLARQGARGYTF
d_gene: .; v_gene: TRBV30; j_gene: TRBJ2-1; abundance: .; CDR3nt: TGTGCCTGGAGTCCACGGCTGAGTGAGCAGTTCTTC; CDR3aa: CAWSPRLSEQFF
d_gene: TRBD2; v_gene: TRBV9; j_gene: TRBJ2-2; abundance: .; CDR3nt: TGTGCCAGCAGCGTAGTTGGTAGCGGGGGGCGCACCGGGGAGCTGTTTTTT; CDR3aa: CASSVVGSGGRTGELFF
d_gene: .; v_gene: TRBV5-1; j_gene: TRBJ2-7; abundance: .; CDR3nt: TGCGCCAGCAGCTTGGTGGGGGTCCCCACCTACGAGCAGTACTTC; CDR3aa: CASSLVGVPTYEQYF